Listed here are 24 T cell receptor beta chains from one sample, sequenced in a study of cytomegalovirus exposure and HLA in healthy donors. The PCR used 60 Vbeta and 13 Jbeta primers. The repertoire was sequenced with immunoSEQ multiplex PCR; TCRdb's copy has only in-frame clones and lacks some. The profile covers approximately 120,000 clones, with around four fifths appearing a single time and 3.6% taken by the ten largest. Sequenced sample: PBMCs. The receptors stem from a woman aged 40 to 50 in good health and CMV-seropositive.

The gene calls are TRBV6-5 and TRBJ1-1; the D is unclear. This CDR3 is 14 amino acids long. Germline V gives CDR1 MNHEY, CDR2 SVGAGI. V was cut by 7 bases and J by 3 bases, with 15 bases left in between. The CDR3 region has the DNA TGTGCCAGCACAATCGACGGGGTTGACACTGAAGCTTTCTTT. Residues: CASTIDGVDTEAFF.

J is TRBJ2-1 and V is TRBV6-1, with 13 bases matching TRBD2. The V gene's germline CDR1 is MNHNS and CDR2 SASEGT. Trimming cost V 11 bases and J 9 bases; bases outside gene matches: 10. This CDR3 has 14 residues. CDR3 region: CALQTSGRAREQFF. Here the CDR3 DNA reads TGTGCCCTACAAACTAGCGGGAGGGCTCGTGAGCAGTTCTTC.

The chain uses TRBV30 and TRBJ1-2, with 7 bases lining up with TRBD1. The CDR3 length is 15 residues. Germline V gives CDR1 GTSNPN, CDR2 SVGIG (reference sequence). Trimming took 3 bases from V and 2 from J; bases not matched to a gene: 9. The CDR3 here is CAWSRTGGPNYGYTF. The CDR3 DNA is TGTGCCTGGAGCAGGACAGGAGGTCCGAACTATGGCTACACCTTC.

The chain couples TRBV5-4 to TRBJ2-7; no reliable D call. V was trimmed by 0 bases and J by 5 bases, leaving 6 bases between them. Germline-derived CDR1 and CDR2 are SGHNT and YYREEE (reference sequence). CDR3 length: 12 amino acids. CDR3 DNA sequence: TGTGCCAGCAGCTTGGCGGAGAACGAGCAGTACTTC. Its protein product is CASSLAENEQYF.

CDR3 bases: TGTGCCAGCAGCTTAAAAGAGAATCAGCCCCAGCATTTT. It is translated as CASSLKENQPQHF. The V gene is TRBV11-2, the J gene TRBJ1-5; no firm D call. The CDR3 sequence is 13 residues long. V lost 2 bases to trimming and J lost 4 bases, with 6 bases between them. The germline V gene has CDR1 SGHAT and CDR2 FQNNGV.

V gene TRBV9 combines with J gene TRBJ2-7; D might be TRBD1 (7 bases). There are 14 residues in the CDR3. Germline V CDR1 and CDR2: SGDLS, YYNGEE. The germline V and J ends were trimmed by 3 bases and 5 bases, with 15 bases remaining between them. CDR3 nucleotide sequence: TGTGCCAGCAGCGGCAGGGGGGAATGGGACGAGCAGTACTTC. It translates to CASSGRGEWDEQYF.

The chain links TRBV2 to TRBJ2-1, with TRBD2 matching 11 bases. After removal of 5 bases from V and 7 bases from J, the junction contained 10 bases not matched to a gene. CDR1 SNHLY and CDR2 FYNNEI come from the germline V gene. CDR3 length: 16 residues. CDR3 in DNA: TGTGCCAGCAGTATTGTAACTAGCGGGAGTGTAAATGAGCAGTTCTTC. Translation gives CASSIVTSGSVNEQFF.

The table lists this clone with a count of one. V and J are TRBV30 and TRBJ2-5; no firm D call. Germline loops: CDR1 GTSNPN, CDR2 SVGIG (reference sequence). Trimming shortened V by 0 bases and J by 4 bases, and 9 bases separated the two germline ends. The CDR3 contains 13 residues. This CDR3 reads CAWSVAGLETQYF. CDR3 DNA sequence: TGTGCCTGGAGTGTAGCAGGTTTAGAGACCCAGTACTTC. Using reference TRBV30 and TRBJ2-5 for the parts outside the CDR3, the full variable domain is SQTIHQWPATLVQPVGSPLSLECTVEGTSNPNLYWYRQAAGRGLQLLFYSVGIGQISSEVPQNLSASRPQDRQFILSSKKLLLSDSGFYLCAWSVAGLETQYFGPGTRLLVL.

The chain links TRBV30 to TRBJ1-2; 7 bases fit TRBD1. V gave up 5 bases and J gave up 5 bases; unmatched junction bases: 11. This CDR3 spans 14 amino acids. Germline values: CDR1 GTSNPN, CDR2 SVGIG (reference sequence). CDR3 residues: CAWGNLGTEYGYTF. The DNA of the CDR3 is TGTGCCTGGGGTAACCTCGGGACAGAATATGGCTACACCTTC.

V and J are TRBV4-3 and TRBJ2-5; the match to TRBD2 covers 11 bases. After removal of 1 base from V and 5 bases from J, the junction contained 6 bases not matched to a gene. This CDR3 has 16 residues. Germline values: CDR1 LGHNA, CDR2 YSLEER. CDR3 coding DNA: TGCGCCAGCAGCCAAGGGCGGACTAGCGGGTCGGAGACCCAGTACTTC. As protein: CASSQGRTSGSETQYF.

The chain carries TRBV2 and TRBJ2-5; 9 positions agree with TRBD1. The J call may be faulty, since TRBJ2-7 better matches the DNA end. The CDR3 extends over 17 amino acids. Germline V CDR1 and CDR2: SNHLY, FYNNEI. Here the CDR3 DNA reads TGTGCCAGCAGTGAGGCAGCCTGGGACAGGGCATCGGGCGAGCAGTACTTC. The encoded protein is CASSEAAWDRASGEQYF.

The chain has TRBV28 and TRBJ1-2, with 9 bases identical to TRBD1. Trimming cost V 8 bases and J 4 bases; bases outside gene matches: 5. CDR3 length: 13 amino acids. Germline V gene sequence: CDR1 MDHEN, CDR2 SYDVKM. As DNA, the CDR3 is TGTGCCAGCTGGACAGGGGTAGCCTATGGCTACACCTTC. Translating gives CASWTGVAYGYTF.

The chain carries TRBV30 and TRBJ2-1; D ambiguous. Germline V gene sequence: CDR1 GTSNPN, CDR2 SVGIG (reference sequence). V was clipped by 1 base and J by 0 bases, with 7 bases between them. This CDR3 contains 14 residues. The CDR3: CAWSERSSYNEQFF. CDR3 nucleotide sequence: TGTGCCTGGAGTGAGAGGTCCTCCTACAATGAGCAGTTCTTC.

The chain carries TRBV5-8 and TRBJ1-5; 8 bases align to TRBD1. Germline lookup yields CDR1 SGHTS and CDR2 YDEGEE. The CDR3 loop spans 15 amino acids. Trimming at V came to 4 bases and at J to 0 bases, leaving 3 bases not matched to a gene. This CDR3 is CASSPGQDSNQPQHF. In nucleotides, the CDR3 is TGTGCCAGCAGCCCGGGACAGGATAGCAATCAGCCCCAGCATTTT.

This sequence joins TRBV19 and TRBJ2-7, with 9 bases aligning to TRBD1. The length of the CDR3 is 15 residues. Germline V CDR1 and CDR2: LNHDA, SQIVND (reference sequence). V trimming: 5 bases; J trimming: 6 bases; junction bases outside the gene matches: 11. DNA for the CDR3: TGTGCCAGTAGTGGGGCCGGGACAGGGCTAAGCGAGCAGTACTTC. Its translation: CASSGAGTGLSEQYF.

The rearrangement uses TRBV11-2 and TRBJ2-1; 7 nucleotides line up with TRBD2. CDR3 length: 14 residues. After removal of 2 bases from V and 6 bases from J, the junction contained 4 bases not matched to a gene. CDR1 is SGHAT, CDR2 FQNNGV, per germline. DNA for the CDR3: TGTGCCAGCAGCTTATCCGGGACTACCAATGAGCAGTTCTTC. As protein: CASSLSGTTNEQFF.

The chain carries TRBV11-2 and TRBJ1-2; maybe TRBD1 (6 bases). The ends were cut back, 0 bases at V and 0 bases at J, with 20 bases in the middle. Per germline, CDR1 SGHAT and CDR2 FQNNGV. The CDR3 is 19 residues long. Here the CDR3 reads CASSLDGYREGGSNYGYTF. For the CDR3, the DNA is TGTGCCAGCAGCTTAGATGGGTACAGGGAGGGGGGATCTAACTATGGCTACACCTTC.

V and J are TRBV28 and TRBJ1-2, with D perhaps matching TRBD1 (6 bases). Germline CDR1 and CDR2: MDHEN and SYDVKM. The CDR3 consists of 17 residues. The ends were cut back, 1 base at V and 0 bases at J, with 15 bases in the middle. CDR3 sequence (DNA): TGTGCCAGCAGTTTATCGGTCGAGGGGGATCCTAACTATGGCTACACCTTC. Its protein is CASSLSVEGDPNYGYTF.

The chain couples TRBV18 to TRBJ2-1; D is perhaps TRBD2 (6 bases). Germline values: CDR1 KGHSH, CDR2 LQKENI. V gave up 0 bases and J gave up 7 bases, with 13 bases separating them. This CDR3 has 15 residues. This CDR3 is CASSPPSGGRNEQFF. The CDR3 DNA reads TGTGCCAGCTCACCACCTTCCGGAGGGCGGAATGAGCAGTTCTTC.

J is TRBJ2-5 and V is TRBV5-1, with a tentative D call TRBD2 (6 bases). The CDR3 has 13 residues. CDR1 is SGHRS, CDR2 YFSETQ, per germline. The V end lost 2 bases, the J end lost 4 bases, and 9 bases lay between the germline ends. CDR3 sequence reads: CASSLWGGETQYF. CDR3 DNA: TGCGCCAGCAGCTTATGGGGAGGAGAGACCCAGTACTTC.

V is TRBV25-1 and J is TRBJ2-7; 7 bases are a match to TRBD1. The CDR3 is 15 amino acids. Germline V gene data show CDR1 as MGHDK and CDR2 as SYGVNS. V lost 5 bases, J lost 2 bases, and 9 bases stayed unmatched. Written as DNA, the CDR3 is TGTGCCAGCAGTTTCTCCGGGACAGCACCCTACGAGCAGTACTTC. It specifies CASSFSGTAPYEQYF.

The rearrangement joins TRBV4-3 to TRBJ2-1; 7 nucleotides match TRBD2. After removal of 0 bases from V and 4 bases from J, the junction contained 9 bases not matched to a gene. CDR1 and CDR2 (germline): LGHNA, YSLEER. The CDR3 has 17 amino acids. The DNA for the CDR3 is TGCGCCAGCAGCCAAGAATTGGCGGGGGTCGCTTACAATGAGCAGTTCTTC. Protein product: CASSQELAGVAYNEQFF.

This clone has just a few counts. V is TRBV29-1 and J is TRBJ2-1, with 8 bases that match TRBD2. The CDR3 runs to 14 residues. V gave up 3 bases and J gave up 2 bases; unmatched junction bases: 3. CDR1 SQVTM and CDR2 ANQGSEA come from the germline V gene. The CDR3 reads CSVEGSGTYNEQFF. CDR3 DNA: TGCAGCGTTGAGGGTAGCGGGACCTACAATGAGCAGTTCTTC.

This chain joins TRBV5-1 and TRBJ2-3, with 9 bases matching TRBD2. The germline V gene encodes CDR1 SGHRS and CDR2 YFSETQ. This CDR3 is 16 amino acids long. V lost 4 bases, J lost 6 bases, and 12 bases stayed unmatched. In DNA, the CDR3 is TGCGCCAGCAGCCCAGGACTAGCGCGAGCCGGGGATACGCAGTATTTT. Translated: CASSPGLARAGDTQYF. The entire variable domain, with the rest obtained from reference TRBV5-1 and TRBJ2-3, is as follows: KAGVTQTPRYLIKTRGQQVTLSCSPISGHRSVSWYQQTPGQGLQFLFEYFSETQRNKGNFPGRFSGRQFSNSRSEMNVSTLELGDSALYLCASSPGLARAGDTQYFGPGTRLTVL.